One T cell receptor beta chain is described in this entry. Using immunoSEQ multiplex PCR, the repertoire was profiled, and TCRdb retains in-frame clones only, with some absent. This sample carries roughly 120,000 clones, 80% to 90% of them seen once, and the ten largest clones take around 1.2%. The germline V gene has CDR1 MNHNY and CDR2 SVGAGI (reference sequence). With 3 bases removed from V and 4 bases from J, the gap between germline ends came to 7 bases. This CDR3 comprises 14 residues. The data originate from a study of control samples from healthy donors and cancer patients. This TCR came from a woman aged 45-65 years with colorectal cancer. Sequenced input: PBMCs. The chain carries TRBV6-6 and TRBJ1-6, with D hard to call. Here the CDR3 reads CASSYVSYNSPLHF. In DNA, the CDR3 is TGTGCCAGCAGTTATGTTTCTTATAATTCACCCCTCCACTTT.